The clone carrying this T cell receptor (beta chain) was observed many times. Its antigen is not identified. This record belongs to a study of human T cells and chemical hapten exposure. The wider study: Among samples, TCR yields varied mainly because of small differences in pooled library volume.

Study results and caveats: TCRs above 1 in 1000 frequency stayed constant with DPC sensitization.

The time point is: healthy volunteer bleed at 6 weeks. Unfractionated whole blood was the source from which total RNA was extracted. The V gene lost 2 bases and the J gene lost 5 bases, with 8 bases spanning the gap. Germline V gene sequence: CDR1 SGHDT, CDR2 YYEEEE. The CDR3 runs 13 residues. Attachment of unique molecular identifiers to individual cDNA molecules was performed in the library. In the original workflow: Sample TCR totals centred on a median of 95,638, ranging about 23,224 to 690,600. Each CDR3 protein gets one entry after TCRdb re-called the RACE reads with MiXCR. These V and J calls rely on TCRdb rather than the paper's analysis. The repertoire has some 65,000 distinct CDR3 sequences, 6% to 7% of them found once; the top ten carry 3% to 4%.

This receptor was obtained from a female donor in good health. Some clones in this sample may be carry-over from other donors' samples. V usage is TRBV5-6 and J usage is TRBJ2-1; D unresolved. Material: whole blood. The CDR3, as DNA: TGTGCCAGCAGCTTCTCCGGAAACAATGAGCAGTTCTTC. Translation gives CASSFSGNNEQFF.